A single T cell receptor (beta chain) is shown here with its context. Its antigen remains unidentified. TCRdb's table, derived via immunoSEQ multiplex PCR, lists solely in-frame clones and lacks some. This sample carries about 120,000 clones, roughly nine tenths of them seen once, and the ten largest clones take 2.4%. The J segment lost 0 bases and the V segment lost 1 base, leaving 5 bases of the junction unmatched. Germline lookup yields CDR1 SGHNT and CDR2 YYREEE (reference sequence). The CDR3 loop spans 17 amino acids. This specimen belongs to a study of T cell responses to AZD1222 COVID-19 vaccine. At the level of the study: Pooled together were second doses at about 4 or about 12 weeks.

Findings and limits, study-wide: Baseline antibody screening turned up just five to seven seropositive AZD1222 recipients.

This receptor was taken from an adult in good health. The rearrangement uses TRBV5-4 and TRBJ2-1; 9 nucleotides agree with TRBD2. The specimen comprised peripheral blood, sampled on day 0 of AZD1222 vaccination. The CDR3 sequence is CASSLLAGISSYNEQFF. The DNA for the CDR3 is TGTGCCAGCAGCTTGCTAGCGGGAATAAGCTCCTACAATGAGCAGTTCTTC.